Each of the 2 T cell receptor beta chains below was sequenced from the same sample in a study of blood T cell repertoires in COVID-19. Method: immunoSEQ multiplex PCR; TCRdb's copy keeps in-frame clones and lacks some. This sample yields a few hundred thousand clones, of which approximately 86% are seen a single time; 3.5% to 4% belongs to the top ten. Sequencing input: PBMCs or T cells enriched from blood (not recorded which). All receptors derive from a woman in her forties with acute COVID-19.

The chain combines TRBV28 with TRBJ2-1, with 10 positions matching TRBD2. V lost 4 bases, J lost 4 bases, and 7 bases stayed unmatched. From germline, CDR1 is MDHEN and CDR2 SYDVKM. The CDR3 is made up of 16 amino acids. The CDR3 DNA reads as TGTGCCAGCAGTTCTTTGTGGACTAGCGGTTACAATGAGCAGTTCTTC. Amino acid sequence: CASSSLWTSGYNEQFF.

The chain links TRBV5-1 to TRBJ2-2; D ambiguous. In germline, CDR1 is SGHRS, CDR2 YFSETQ. The V end lost 4 bases, the J end lost 0 bases, and 10 bases lay between the germline ends. This CDR3 is 15 amino acids long. Here the CDR3 DNA reads TGCGCCAGCAGCCCGCGGAACTCGAACACCGGGGAGCTGTTTTTT. Translated: CASSPRNSNTGELFF.